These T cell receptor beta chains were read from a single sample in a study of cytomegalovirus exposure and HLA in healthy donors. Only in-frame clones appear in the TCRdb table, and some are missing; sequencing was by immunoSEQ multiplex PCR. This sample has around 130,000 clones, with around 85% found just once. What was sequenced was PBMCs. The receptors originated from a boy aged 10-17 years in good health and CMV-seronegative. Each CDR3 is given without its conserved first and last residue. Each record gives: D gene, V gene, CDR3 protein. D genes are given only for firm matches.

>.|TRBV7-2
ASSDSVWRASGANVLT
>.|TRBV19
ASSPQSGRDGAYEQY
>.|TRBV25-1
ASSEYGVKNTEAF
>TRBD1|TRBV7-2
ASSLAQGGDGYT
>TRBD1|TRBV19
ASSIRQGAQDTQY
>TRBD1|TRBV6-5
ASSSDNRGVRGYT
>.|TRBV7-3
ASSLTPTNEQY
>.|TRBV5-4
ASSLYSTEAF
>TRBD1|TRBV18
ASSFGQDHSYEQY
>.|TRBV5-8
ASSFTGRPEAF
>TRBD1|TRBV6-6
ASSYLTGANTEAF
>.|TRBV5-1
ASSTTLNTEAF
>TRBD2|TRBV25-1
ASSQGLATSSYNEQF
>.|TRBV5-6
ASSFQMNTEAF
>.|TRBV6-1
ASSVTGNTEAF
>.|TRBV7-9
ASSLGWEARDGYT
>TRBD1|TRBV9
ASSRGQENTEAF
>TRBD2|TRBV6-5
ASTQGGSEQF
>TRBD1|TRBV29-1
SGGGGHNEQF
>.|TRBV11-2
ASSLNWQETQY
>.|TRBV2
ASSPTYEQY
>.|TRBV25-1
ASSEPGLNTEAF
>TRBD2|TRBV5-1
ASSLRAGGTNEQF
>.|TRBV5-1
ASSLAGTPETQY
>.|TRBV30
ACRRAGQDAYEQY
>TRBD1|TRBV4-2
ASSPTGTGDSYEQY
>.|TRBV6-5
ASSYSDSGYNEQF
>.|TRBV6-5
ASSSEEYNEQF
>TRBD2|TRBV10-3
AISEWREVTYNEQF
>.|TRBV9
ASSVGGGETQY
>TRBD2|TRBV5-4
ASSLTSGRETQY
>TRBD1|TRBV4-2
ASSQDDAGGSGNTIY
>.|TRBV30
AWSAGVLGEQY
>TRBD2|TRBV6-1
ASHPASGGYNEQF
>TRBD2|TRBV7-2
ASSSSAGSGGETQY
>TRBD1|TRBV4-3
ASSQEYRGSGNTIY
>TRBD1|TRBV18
ASNTPGQGNYYGYT
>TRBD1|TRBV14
ASSQDIVGDRRTDTQY
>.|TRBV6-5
ASSYVGTDNSPLH
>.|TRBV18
ASSLQVEQLQETQY
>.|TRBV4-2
ASSQAGGGLNYGYT
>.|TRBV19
ASSISPVPGQYYSNQPQH
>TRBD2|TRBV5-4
ASSAKLAEQETQY
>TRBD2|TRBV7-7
ASSLGRGDQETQY
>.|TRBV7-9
ASSLSRGSRTDTQY
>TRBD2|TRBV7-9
ASSLGTSVVTTDTQY
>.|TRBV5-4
ASSFTGSYEQY
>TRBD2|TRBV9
ASSVGTSGSWELF
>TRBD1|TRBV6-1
ASSRDRGHEQF
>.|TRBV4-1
ASSQSQNTEAF
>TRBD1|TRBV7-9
ASSSDRGAGELF
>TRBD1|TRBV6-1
ASSPTGVSSYGYT